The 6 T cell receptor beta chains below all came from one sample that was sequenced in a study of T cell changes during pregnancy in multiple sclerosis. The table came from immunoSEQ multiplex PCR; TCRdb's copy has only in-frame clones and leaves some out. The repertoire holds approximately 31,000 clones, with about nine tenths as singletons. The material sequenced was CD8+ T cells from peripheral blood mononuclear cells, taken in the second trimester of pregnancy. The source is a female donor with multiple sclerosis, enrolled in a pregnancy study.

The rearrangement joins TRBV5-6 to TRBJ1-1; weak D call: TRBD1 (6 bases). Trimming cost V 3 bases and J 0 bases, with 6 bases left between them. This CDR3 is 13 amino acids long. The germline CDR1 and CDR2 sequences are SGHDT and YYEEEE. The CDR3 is CASSWTVNTEAFF. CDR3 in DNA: TGTGCCAGCAGCTGGACAGTGAACACTGAAGCTTTCTTT.

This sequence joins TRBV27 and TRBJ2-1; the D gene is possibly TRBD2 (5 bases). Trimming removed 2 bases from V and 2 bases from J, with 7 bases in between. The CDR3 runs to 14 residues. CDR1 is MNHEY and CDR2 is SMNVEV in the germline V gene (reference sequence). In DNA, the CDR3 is TGTGCCAGCAGTTTAAAGCGGCCCTACAATGAGCAGTTCTTC. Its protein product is CASSLKRPYNEQFF.

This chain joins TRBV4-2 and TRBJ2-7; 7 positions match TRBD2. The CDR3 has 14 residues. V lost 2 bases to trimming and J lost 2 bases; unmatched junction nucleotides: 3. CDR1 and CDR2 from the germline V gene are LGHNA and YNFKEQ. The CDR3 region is CASSQTSAAYEQYF. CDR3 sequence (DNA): TGTGCCAGCAGCCAAACTAGCGCCGCCTACGAGCAGTACTTC.

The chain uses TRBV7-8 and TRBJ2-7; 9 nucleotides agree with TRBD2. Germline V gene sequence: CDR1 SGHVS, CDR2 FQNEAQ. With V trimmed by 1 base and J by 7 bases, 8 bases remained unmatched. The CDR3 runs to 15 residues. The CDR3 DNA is TGTGCCAGCAGCTTAGAGGCGGGAGGGCCGAAAGAGCAGTACTTC. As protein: CASSLEAGGPKEQYF.

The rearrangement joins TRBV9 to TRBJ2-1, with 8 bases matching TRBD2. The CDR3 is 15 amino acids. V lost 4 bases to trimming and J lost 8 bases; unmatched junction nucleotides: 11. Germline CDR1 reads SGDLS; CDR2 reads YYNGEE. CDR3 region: CASSSRGAGDHEQFF. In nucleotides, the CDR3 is TGTGCCAGCAGCTCCCGAGGAGCGGGAGACCATGAGCAGTTCTTC.

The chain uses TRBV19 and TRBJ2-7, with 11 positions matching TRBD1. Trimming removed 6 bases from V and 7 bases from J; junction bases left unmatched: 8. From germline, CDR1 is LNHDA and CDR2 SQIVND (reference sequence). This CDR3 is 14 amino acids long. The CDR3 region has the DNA TGTGCCAGTAGCACCGGGACAGGGGGATATGAGCAGTACTTC. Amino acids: CASSTGTGGYEQYF.